These 12 T cell receptor beta chains were sequenced from one sample in a study of response to subunit inactivated influenza vaccine. TCRdb re-called the RT-PCR reads through MiXCR, storing one row per CDR3 protein. This table has approximately 500,000 distinct CDR3 sequences, about 15% appearing once. The input for sequencing was PBMCs from blood, taken about 11 days after vaccination. The receptors were gathered from a man aged 50-60 years who received an inactivated influenza vaccine.

This clonotype has more than one count but fewer than ten. For the CDR3, the DNA is TGCAGTGCTAGAGGAGCGGGAGCTGGTACGCAGTATTTT. Translated, it gives CSARGAGAGTQYF. This rearrangement joins TRBV20-1 to TRBJ2-3; TRBD2 agrees at 8 bases. V was pared by 1 base and J by 8 bases, with 5 bases of the junction left unmatched. The CDR3 has 13 residues. Per the germline V gene, CDR1 is DFQATT and CDR2 is SNEGSKA (reference sequence).

This clonotype was seen more than once but under ten times. The chain employs TRBV3-1 and TRBJ1-3; tentative D call: TRBD1 (5 bases). Germline CDR1 reads LGHDT; CDR2 reads YNNKEL (reference sequence). The CDR3 consists of 17 residues. The ends were cut back, 2 bases at V and 3 bases at J, with 17 bases in the middle. In DNA, the CDR3 is TGTGCCAGCAGCCAACTAAACGGGGCCCTCTTTGGAAACACCATATATTTT. This translates into CASSQLNGALFGNTIYF.

The chain combines TRBV20-1 with TRBJ2-6; TRBD1 is a possible D gene (6 bases). CDR3 length: 15 amino acids. Trimming removed 2 bases at V and 4 bases at J, with 12 bases between. CDR1 DFQATT and CDR2 SNEGSKA come from the germline V gene (reference sequence). The CDR3 DNA reads as TGCAGTGCTAGAAACAGGGTGAAAGGGGCCAACGTCCTGACTTTC. It specifies CSARNRVKGANVLTF.

The J gene is TRBJ2-7, the V gene TRBV24-1; 7 bases map to TRBD2. The CDR3 has 15 amino acids. The germline CDR1 and CDR2 sequences are KGHDR and SFDVKD. Losses at the gene ends were 5 bases for V and 3 bases for J; bases not matched to a gene: 9. In nucleotides, the CDR3 is TGTGCCACCAGTGCCGGGGGGTCACGTGGCTACGAGCAGTACTTC. As protein: CATSAGGSRGYEQYF.

This clonotype turned up a few times. The V call is TRBV27, the J call TRBJ2-6; TRBD1 aligns across 7 bases. The CDR3 is 18 residues long. The V gene end was trimmed by 6 bases and the J gene end by 3 bases; junction bases not matched to a gene: 14. Germline lookup yields CDR1 MNHEY and CDR2 SMNVEV (reference sequence). This CDR3 is CASRRQGLQSNGANVLTF. As DNA, the CDR3 is TGTGCCAGCAGAAGACAGGGTCTCCAATCCAATGGGGCCAACGTCCTGACTTTC.

This chain joins TRBV7-9 and TRBJ2-5, with D possibly being TRBD2 (5 bases). Trimming shortened V by 6 bases and J by 5 bases, and 13 bases separated the two germline ends. The CDR3 has 13 residues. In germline, CDR1 is SEHNR, CDR2 FQNEAQ (reference sequence). In DNA form, the CDR3 reads TGTGCCAGCAGAAGTCTCGTAGCGGAGACCCAGTACTTC. Translation: CASRSLVAETQYF.

This chain joins TRBV5-5 and TRBJ2-5, with D tentatively TRBD1 or TRBD2 (5 bases each). V dropped 4 bases and J dropped 0 bases, with 10 bases sitting between them. The CDR3 extends over 14 amino acids. Germline values: CDR1 SGHKS, CDR2 YYEKEE (reference sequence). CDR3 loop: CASSQGRNQETQYF. The DNA for the CDR3 is TGTGCCAGCAGCCAGGGACGGAACCAAGAGACCCAGTACTTC.

For the CDR3, the DNA is TGTGCCAGCAGAAACAGGGAGACTTCCTACGAGCAGTACTTC. Amino acid sequence: CASRNRETSYEQYF. The V and J genes are TRBV13 and TRBJ2-7; TRBD1 is a possible D gene (6 bases). Trimming took 6 bases from V and 1 from J, leaving 13 bases between them. This CDR3 region has 14 residues. Germline loops: CDR1 PRHDT, CDR2 FYEKMQ (reference sequence).

This clonotype was found a few times. In DNA, the CDR3 is TGTGCCAGCAGCGAGGGGACAGTATCCAGGGATACGCAGTATTTT. It codes for CASSEGTVSRDTQYF. V and J are TRBV9 and TRBJ2-3; 7 bases map to TRBD1. Germline V CDR1 and CDR2: SGDLS, YYNGEE. The trim removed 3 bases at V and 6 bases at J, leaving 10 bases unmatched. The CDR3 runs to 15 residues. Combining the CDR3 with reference TRBV9 and TRBJ2-3 gives the whole variable domain DSGVTQTPKHLITATGQRVTLRCSPRSGDLSVYWYQQSLDQGLQFLIQYYNGEERAKGNILERFSAQQFPDLHSELNLSSLELGDSALYFCASSEGTVSRDTQYFGPGTRLTVL.

The chain links TRBV7-8 to TRBJ2-6; TRBD1 might be the D (5 bases). Germline lookup yields CDR1 SGHVS and CDR2 FQNEAQ. The CDR3 has 14 amino acids. The V and J ends lost 8 bases and 4 bases respectively, with 12 bases between them. The CDR3 sequence is CASLRDPGANVLTF. CDR3 nucleotide sequence: TGTGCCAGCCTCAGGGATCCCGGGGCCAACGTCCTGACTTTC.

V is TRBV7-8 and J is TRBJ1-6, with 8 positions matching TRBD1. This CDR3 is 15 amino acids long. The V gene end was trimmed by 5 bases and the J gene end by 8 bases; junction bases not matched to a gene: 8. Germline lookup yields CDR1 SGHVS and CDR2 FQNEAQ. CDR3 DNA: TGTGCCAGCAGCAATACCGACAGGGGTCATTCACCCCTCCACTTT. It codes for CASSNTDRGHSPLHF.

V usage is TRBV27 and J usage is TRBJ2-4; D not resolved. V lost 3 bases and J lost 2, with 8 bases in between. Germline-derived CDR1 and CDR2 are MNHEY and SMNVEV (reference sequence). The CDR3 has 14 residues. CDR3 residues: CASSFGQTKNIQYF. For the CDR3, the DNA is TGTGCCAGCAGTTTCGGGCAGACCAAAAACATTCAGTACTTC.